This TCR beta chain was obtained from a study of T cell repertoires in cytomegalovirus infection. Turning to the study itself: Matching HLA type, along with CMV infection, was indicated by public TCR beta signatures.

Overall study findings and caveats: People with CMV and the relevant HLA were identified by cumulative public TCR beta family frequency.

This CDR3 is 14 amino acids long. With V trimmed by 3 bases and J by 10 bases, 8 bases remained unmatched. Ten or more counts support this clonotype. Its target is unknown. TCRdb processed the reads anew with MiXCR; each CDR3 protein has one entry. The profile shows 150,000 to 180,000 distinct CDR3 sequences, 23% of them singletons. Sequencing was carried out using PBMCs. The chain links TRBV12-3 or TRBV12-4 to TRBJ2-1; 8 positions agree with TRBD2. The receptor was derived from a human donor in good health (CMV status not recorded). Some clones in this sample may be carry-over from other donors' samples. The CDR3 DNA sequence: TGTGCCAGCAGTTTCTTTCGGCTAGCGGGCGAGCAGTTCTTC. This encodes CASSFFRLAGEQFF.